The entry that follows covers one T cell receptor (beta chain) sequence. No cognate antigen has been identified for it. Nothing much larger sits one base from this clone, and base qualities are not available. The treatment or condition tag for this specimen amounts to: roughly 19 received Ad26.COV2.S at low or high dose, single or two shots; several received placebo; per-sample allocation not given. For vaccine and placebo recipients, repertoires were sequenced using samples collected on day 63 after the first injection. Cohort 1b enrolled about two dozen adults aged 18-55 years at a single site in Boston, USA, between 29 July and 7 August 2020. Ad26.COV2.S consisted of a replication-incompetent adenovirus type 26 vector by which a prefusion-stabilized SARS-CoV-2 spike protein from the original Wuhan strain was expressed. The entry originates in a study of Ad26.COV2.S vaccination and SARS-CoV-2 variants (dated by TCRdb to the early 2020s). Regarding the research as a whole: Donors in the vaccine arm were drawn from COV1001, a phase I-IIa trial of Ad26.COV2.S in healthy adults that was multicentre, randomized, double-blind and placebo-controlled. Ad26.COV2.S was given intramuscularly at 5x10^10 or 1x10^11 viral particles, as a single shot or as two shots 56 days apart. The TCR-sequenced set comprised approximately 32 samples: approximately 19 Ad26.COV2.S vaccine recipients, 5 placebo recipients and 8 SARS-CoV-2 convalescent individuals. Investigators did not know the trial group allocation while performing experiments and assessing outcomes. The specificity and breadth of SARS-CoV-2-reactive T cell receptors after Ad26.COV2.S vaccination were assessed by TCRbeta repertoire sequencing. Participants in the trial were split at random into five groups of five each, receiving low-dose or high-dose Ad26.COV2.S once or twice, or else placebo on both occasions.

The paper's findings and limits, for the study overall: Comparable non-spike TCR breadth was observed between vaccine and placebo recipients, consistent with only spike being contained in the vaccine. The study was not powered for comparison of responses between vaccine doses or regimens. It was noted by the authors that total T cell responses may have been underestimated by the TCR breadth and depth analyses. Higher spike-specific TCR breadth was observed in Ad26.COV2.S recipients than in placebo recipients (P = 0.0014). Substantial breadth of spike-specific CD8+ and CD4+ T cell responses was reported after vaccination.

The immunoSEQ Assay was the method used to sequence TCRbeta CDR3 regions. After extraction, genomic DNA underwent amplification by bias-controlled multiplex PCR, followed by high-throughput sequencing. The original pipeline was this. To quantify the absolute abundance of every unique TCRbeta CDR3 region, sequences were collapsed and filtered. Usable DNA was measured by amplifying reference genes present in all nucleated cells, and TCRbeta template counts were normalized to that usable DNA to estimate T cell fraction. Repertoire TCRs were annotated as SARS-CoV-2-specific when V gene, CDR3 amino acid sequence and J gene were exactly matched to a known reactive TCR set. The reference SARS-CoV-2 TCR set was derived from MIRA and filtered for enrichment in COVID-19-positive ImmuneCODE repertoires, a step that removed public or cross-reactive TCRs. Using the MIRA antigens, annotated TCRs were further analysed by specific ORF or by position within an ORF. Breadth was defined as the number of annotated unique rearrangements divided by the total number of unique productive rearrangements, and depth was defined as the summed frequency of the annotated unique rearrangements. Group comparisons of TCR breadth used two-sided Wilcoxon rank-sum tests. This immuneACCESS table, as held by TCRdb, lists in-frame sequences with V and J called but not all clones. Of the missing ones, under half trace to an unresolved V gene in checked studies; the others have no known cause. V and J calls and clone size come straight from that table; D and trimming were deduced from the DNA. This sample comprises roughly 420,000 clones, 88% of them detected only once. The ten largest clones add up to about 3.6% of the sample.

Trimmed from V: 3 bases; trimmed from J: 2 bases; junction bases lacking a gene match: 3. The germline V gene provides CDR1 KGHSH and CDR2 LQKENI. Reading from cysteine to phenylalanine, the CDR3 counts 14 amino acids. The retained sequence is limited to the CDR3, 42 bases, with the frame set at the first base. This sequence originates from a person aged 18-65 years who received the Ad26.COV2.S COVID-19 vaccine or a placebo. The V and J segments used are TRBV18 and TRBJ2-7; 8 of the junction bases match TRBD1. The specimen was peripheral blood, collected in a trial of Ad26.COV2.S vaccine versus placebo. This receptor carries the CDR3 CASSPTGAAYEQYF. The nucleotide sequence is given as TGTGCCAGCTCACCGACAGGGGCGGCCTACGAGCAGTACTTC.